What follows are 4 T cell receptor beta chains derived from one specimen sequenced in a study of blood T cell repertoires in COVID-19. Using immunoSEQ multiplex PCR, the repertoire was profiled, and TCRdb retains in-frame clones only, with some absent. The repertoire consists of roughly 200,000 clones, with roughly 78% occurring once and the leading ten covering 2.5% to 3%. Sequencing input: peripheral blood. These receptors all stem from a woman older than 75 with active or convalescent COVID-19.

This clone was recorded only once. The rearrangement joins TRBV9 to TRBJ2-3; no firm D call. Germline V gene sequence: CDR1 SGDLS, CDR2 YYNGEE. With 0 bases removed from V and 2 bases from J, the gap between germline ends came to 10 bases. The CDR3 runs 15 residues. CDR3 nucleotide sequence: TGTGCCAGCAGCGTAGGTGCGGATCTCACAGATACGCAGTATTTT. This translates into CASSVGADLTDTQYF. Variable domain in full (rest from reference TRBV9 and TRBJ2-3): DSGVTQTPKHLITATGQRVTLRCSPRSGDLSVYWYQQSLDQGLQFLIQYYNGEERAKGNILERFSAQQFPDLHSELNLSSLELGDSALYFCASSVGADLTDTQYFGPGTRLTVL.

The CDR3 bases are TGTGCCAGCGGCCACAGGGCGCAAGAGACCCAGTACTTC. The encoded protein is CASGHRAQETQYF. The chain couples TRBV6-5 to TRBJ2-5; D possibly corresponds to TRBD1 (6 bases). Trimming pared 8 bases from V and 2 bases from J, leaving 12 bases between. The germline gives CDR1 MNHEY, CDR2 SVGAGI. The CDR3 runs to 13 residues.

This sequence joins TRBV30 and TRBJ1-5, with TRBD1 matching over 7 bases. Germline lookup yields CDR1 GTSNPN and CDR2 SVGIG (reference sequence). The CDR3 loop spans 13 amino acids. V dropped 1 base and J dropped 7; count of bases not matched to a gene: 4. Here the CDR3 DNA reads TGTGCCTGGAGTGGACAGGGCCGCCAGCCCCAGCATTTT. It translates to CAWSGQGRQPQHF. Full variable domain (missing parts from reference TRBV30 and TRBJ1-5): SQTIHQWPATLVQPVGSPLSLECTVEGTSNPNLYWYRQAAGRGLQLLFYSVGIGQISSEVPQNLSASRPQDRQFILSSKKLLLSDSGFYLCAWSGQGRQPQHFGDGTRLSIL.

The gene calls are TRBV4-1 and TRBJ2-2, with TRBD2 matching over 7 bases. The CDR3 sequence is 15 residues long. After removal of 0 bases from V and 7 bases from J, the junction contained 5 bases not matched to a gene. Per the germline V gene, CDR1 is MGHRA and CDR2 is YSYEKL. The CDR3 is CASSQDTGGYGELFF. CDR3 sequence (DNA): TGCGCCAGCAGCCAAGATACCGGGGGGTACGGGGAGCTGTTTTTT.